This T cell receptor (beta chain) was recovered during a study of T cells expressing NK-cell markers. cDNA encoding TCR beta was synthesized via 5'RACE template switching incorporating UMIs. TCRdb reworked the 5' RACE reads into one entry per CDR3 protein, no DNA. The record lists 500,000 to 700,000 distinct CDR3 sequences, of which the ten most abundant hold approximately 3.6%. A note on this clonotype: Its matching antigen is unknown.

CDR3 size: 19 residues. From germline, CDR1 is DFQATT and CDR2 SNEGSKA (reference sequence). Study-level points and caveats: In several donors, dominant CD3+CD56+NKG2C+ clones formed about 1.0-7.5% of CD8+ cells.

The chain joins TRBV20-1 to TRBJ2-3; TCRdb returns TRBD2, unconfirmable since there is no DNA. The sequence was collected from a man aged 18 to 30 in good health. The sequenced material came from blood T cells: a sorted CD56 or NKG2C T cell subset, CD4+ or CD8+ T cells, or bulk PBMC T cells (not recorded which). The CDR3 protein is CSASSLLNAGSNPTDTQYF.